Shown below are 17 T cell receptor beta chains from a single sample sequenced in a study of cytomegalovirus exposure and HLA in healthy donors. PCR amplification relied on 60 Vbeta primers (plus 13 Jbeta primers). Data came from immunoSEQ multiplex PCR; TCRdb stores just in-frame clones and leaves some out. The data contain tens of thousands of clones, about four fifths of them singletons. The sequenced sample was PBMCs. The receptors were sampled from a man aged 55 to 70 in good health and CMV-seronegative.

The chain employs TRBV6-5 and TRBJ1-2; unclear D gene. The ends were cut back, 1 base at V and 4 bases at J, with 10 bases in the middle. This CDR3 region has 14 residues. Germline CDR1 MNHEY, CDR2 SVGAGI. The CDR3 coding sequence is TGTGCCAGCAGTTACTTGGAGGGATCCTATGGCTACACCTTC. Residues: CASSYLEGSYGYTF.

Remarks on this clone: The sample contains more than one DNA sequence encoding this CDR3. The chain is built from TRBV2 and TRBJ2-4, with TRBD2 matching over 8 bases. This CDR3 is 16 amino acids long. Germline CDR1 reads SNHLY; CDR2 reads FYNNEI. V shed 6 bases and J 0 bases; nucleotides not matched to a gene: 7. CDR3 loop: CASSTTGGVAKNIQYF. CDR3 sequence (DNA): TGTGCCAGCAGCACCACGGGAGGGGTAGCCAAAAACATTCAGTACTTC.

The chain carries TRBV6-5 and TRBJ2-1; no definite D call. The length of the CDR3 is 10 residues. The ends were cut back, 8 bases at V and 8 bases at J, with 7 bases in the middle. CDR1 is MNHEY and CDR2 is SVGAGI in the germline V gene. The CDR3 DNA sequence: TGTGCCAGCGGCCTCCATGAGCAGTTCTTC. This sequence encodes CASGLHEQFF.

The chain links TRBV30 to TRBJ1-2; tentatively, D is TRBD1 (5 bases). V was clipped by 0 bases and J by 14 bases, with 22 bases between them. Germline V gene sequence: CDR1 GTSNPN, CDR2 SVGIG (reference sequence). This CDR3 region has 14 residues. The CDR3 nucleotides read TGTGCCTGGAGTGTCGAAGCGGGACCGAATTTTTGGACCTTC. This gives the protein CAWSVEAGPNFWTF.

The chain recombines TRBV13 with TRBJ2-5, with D possibly matching TRBD2 (6 bases). CDR1 is PRHDT, CDR2 FYEKMQ, per germline (reference sequence). The CDR3 is made up of 14 amino acids. V lost 0 bases, J lost 2 bases, and 7 bases lay in between. The CDR3, as DNA: TGTGCCAGCAGCTTAGGGCGGGGACAAGAGACCCAGTACTTC. It is translated as CASSLGRGQETQYF.

The chain is built from TRBV30 and TRBJ2-7, with a weak D call TRBD1 (5 bases). Per germline, CDR1 GTSNPN and CDR2 SVGIG (reference sequence). The length of the CDR3 is 14 residues. V was pared by 2 bases and J by 4 bases, with 15 bases between. CDR3: CAWSRGRDEYEQYF. The CDR3, as DNA: TGTGCCTGGAGTAGGGGCAGGGATGAGTACGAGCAGTACTTC. Full variable domain (outside the CDR3, taken from reference TRBV30 and TRBJ2-7): SQTIHQWPATLVQPVGSPLSLECTVEGTSNPNLYWYRQAAGRGLQLLFYSVGIGQISSEVPQNLSASRPQDRQFILSSKKLLLSDSGFYLCAWSRGRDEYEQYFGPGTRLTVT.

This clone has at least ten counts. J is TRBJ1-2 and V is TRBV19; 7 bases agree with TRBD1. The V segment lost 5 bases and the J segment 7 bases; nucleotides outside the gene matches: 7. Germline assignment: CDR1 LNHDA and CDR2 SQIVND (reference sequence). This CDR3 spans 13 amino acids. The CDR3 here is CASSHGTAIGYTF. CDR3 bases: TGTGCCAGTAGTCACGGGACAGCGATTGGCTACACCTTC.

This chain uses TRBV11-2 with TRBJ1-3; TRBD1 matches at 8 bases. This CDR3 comprises 14 residues. The trim removed 2 bases at V and 8 bases at J, leaving 5 bases unmatched. Per germline, CDR1 SGHAT and CDR2 FQNNGV. The CDR3 DNA sequence: TGTGCCAGCAGCTTAAGGACAGGGTGGGACACCATATATTTT. Encoded protein: CASSLRTGWDTIYF.

This chain joins TRBV19 and TRBJ1-3; D not certain. V was clipped by 7 bases and J by 3 bases, with 16 bases between them. The length of the CDR3 is 15 residues. CDR1 and CDR2 (germline): LNHDA, SQIVND (reference sequence). The DNA of the CDR3 is TGTGCCAGTACCCGTGAGGCACGTAGTGGAAACACCATATATTTT. It yields the protein CASTREARSGNTIYF.

This clone was found a few times. The V call is TRBV19, the J call TRBJ1-1; 8 nucleotides line up with TRBD1. With 6 bases clipped from V and 1 base from J, the junction kept 4 bases outside the gene matches. CDR3 length: 14 residues. Per the germline V gene, CDR1 is LNHDA and CDR2 is SQIVND (reference sequence). CDR3 nucleotides: TGTGCCAGTAGGACAGGGGATCGGAACACTGAAGCTTTCTTT. Translated: CASRTGDRNTEAFF.

The chain couples TRBV6-1 to TRBJ2-7; a possible D gene is TRBD2 (5 bases). Germline V lookup: CDR1 MNHNS, CDR2 SASEGT. V dropped 8 bases and J dropped 0 bases, with 11 bases sitting between them. The CDR3 is 13 amino acids. Here the CDR3 reads CASGLTNSYEQYF. CDR3 bases: TGTGCCAGCGGACTCACGAACTCCTACGAGCAGTACTTC.

The V call is TRBV6-1, the J call TRBJ2-7; 9 nucleotides match TRBD1. The CDR3 length is 15 residues. Germline CDR1 and CDR2: MNHNS and SASEGT. The V segment lost 4 bases and the J segment 3 bases; nucleotides outside the gene matches: 7. The CDR3 DNA is TGTGCCAGCAGTGCGCCCGGGACAGGGCGCTACGAGCAGTACTTC. It encodes CASSAPGTGRYEQYF.

The chain recombines TRBV5-1 with TRBJ2-5, with 7 nucleotides matching TRBD1. The J segment lost 3 bases and the V segment lost 0 bases, leaving 8 bases of the junction unmatched. CDR1 is SGHRS, CDR2 YFSETQ, per germline. The length of the CDR3 is 16 residues. The CDR3 region has the DNA TGCGCCAGCAGCTTGGCCTCTGGGACAGAGAAAGAGACCCAGTACTTC. It yields the protein CASSLASGTEKETQYF. Complete variable domain (other parts from reference TRBV5-1 and TRBJ2-5): KAGVTQTPRYLIKTRGQQVTLSCSPISGHRSVSWYQQTPGQGLQFLFEYFSETQRNKGNFPGRFSGRQFSNSRSEMNVSTLELGDSALYLCASSLASGTEKETQYFGPGTRLLVL.

The chain links TRBV30 to TRBJ1-2; tentative D call: TRBD1 (5 bases). CDR1 and CDR2 (germline): GTSNPN, SVGIG (reference sequence). This CDR3 contains 14 residues. V was pared by 3 bases and J by 3 bases, with 14 bases between. Written as DNA, the CDR3 is TGTGCCTGGAGACAACCCGGGGGGGACTATGGCTACACCTTC. It translates to CAWRQPGGDYGYTF.

DNA for the CDR3: TGTGCCAGCAGCCTCTATAGCAATCAGCCCCAGCATTTT. It translates to CASSLYSNQPQHF. The chain recombines TRBV2 with TRBJ1-5; D remains unclear. The CDR3 has 13 amino acids. Trimming cost V 6 bases and J 0 bases, with 6 bases left between them. The germline gives CDR1 SNHLY, CDR2 FYNNEI.

The V gene is TRBV9, the J gene TRBJ2-7; TRBD2 is a possible D gene (5 bases). Trimming cost V 4 bases and J 3 bases, with 14 bases left between them. CDR3 length: 14 residues. Germline CDR1 is SGDLS and CDR2 is YYNGEE. CDR3: CASSPGRGNYEQYF. CDR3 DNA: TGTGCCAGCAGCCCCGGTCGAGGGAACTACGAGCAGTACTTC.

The CDR3 sequence: CASSDSSGNTIYF. The CDR3 region has the DNA TGTGCCAGCTCTGACAGCTCTGGAAACACCATATATTTT. The gene calls are TRBV6-6 and TRBJ1-3, with D tentatively TRBD1 (5 bases). The CDR3 spans 13 residues. V dropped 8 bases and J dropped 0 bases, with 8 bases sitting between them. Looked up from germline, CDR1 is MNHNY and CDR2 is SVGAGI (reference sequence).